The rows below give T cell receptor beta chains drawn from one sample of a study of blood T cell repertoires in COVID-19. The repertoire was sequenced with immunoSEQ multiplex PCR; TCRdb's copy has only in-frame clones and lacks some. In the table there are approximately 50,000 clones, 70% to 85% of which are singletons. Sample: PBMCs or T cells enriched from blood (not recorded which). The receptors were sampled from a woman aged 50 to 65 with acute COVID-19. Both conserved end residues are part of each CDR3. D genes are given only for firm matches. Size is omitted from some rows. Given values are once, few, many or a class for expanded clones.

>TRBV2|TRBD2|TRBJ2-2|.
CASSAERGWEGTGELFF
TGTGCCAGCAGTGCGGAACGGGGATGGGAGGGCACCGGGGAGCTGTTTTTT
>TRBV19|.|TRBJ1-2|.
CATATLIDYGYTF
TGTGCCACCGCGACTTTAATAGACTATGGCTACACCTTC
>TRBV18|TRBD1|TRBJ1-1|.
CASFKRLDRGDTEAFF
TGTGCCAGCTTTAAGAGATTGGACAGGGGAGACACTGAAGCTTTCTTT
>TRBV6-1|TRBD1|TRBJ1-1|once
CASSVGTGRMNTEAFF
TGTGCCAGCAGTGTCGGGACAGGCCGAATGAACACTGAAGCTTTCTTT
>TRBV5-1|TRBD1|TRBJ1-2|.
CASSFDRAQYGYTF
TGCGCCAGCAGCTTCGACAGGGCGCAATATGGCTACACCTTC
>TRBV5-4|.|TRBJ2-6|.
CASSLGQGGRVGANVLTF
TGTGCCAGCAGCTTGGGCCAGGGGGGCCGGGTTGGGGCCAACGTCCTGACTTTC
>TRBV19|TRBD1|TRBJ1-6|once
CASSPRTGWDSPLHF
TGTGCCAGTAGTCCTAGGACAGGGTGGGATTCACCCCTCCACTTT
>TRBV19|.|TRBJ1-4|.
CASSFGRVVEKLFF
TGTGCCAGTAGTTTTGGCAGGGTTGTCGAAAAACTGTTTTTT
>TRBV9|TRBD2|TRBJ2-3|.
CASSATPSGGKDTQYF
TGTGCCAGCAGCGCCACGCCTAGCGGGGGTAAGGATACGCAGTATTTT
>TRBV15|TRBD1|TRBJ2-5|.
CATSRDRGQQETQYF
TGTGCCACCAGCAGAGATAGGGGACAGCAAGAGACCCAGTACTTC
>TRBV5-4|TRBD1|TRBJ1-1|.
CASSPGQETEAFF
TGTGCCAGCAGCCCTGGACAGGAGACTGAAGCTTTCTTT
>TRBV5-1|TRBD1|TRBJ1-1|once
CASSRRQGHTEAFF
TGCGCCAGCAGTCGTAGACAGGGACACACTGAAGCTTTCTTT
>TRBV3-1/TRBV3-2|TRBD2|TRBJ2-7|.
CASSQGLAGAQQYF
TGTGCCAGCAGCCAAGGACTAGCGGGGGCCCAGCAGTACTTC
>TRBV18|TRBD1|TRBJ2-3|.
CASSAQGDTDTQYF
TGTGCCAGCTCCGCCCAGGGGGACACAGATACGCAGTATTTT
>TRBV2|.|TRBJ1-3|few
CASKADGNTIYF
TGTGCCAGCAAGGCGGATGGAAACACCATATATTTT
>TRBV5-1|.|TRBJ1-3|.
CASSLTPHRAGSGNTIYF
TGCGCCAGCAGCCTTACCCCGCACAGGGCGGGTAGTGGAAACACCATATATTTT
>TRBV11-3|TRBD2|TRBJ2-3|.
CASSLDLPTGGTDTQYF
TGTGCCAGCAGCTTAGACCTACCGACGGGGGGGACAGATACGCAGTATTTT
>TRBV2|TRBD1|TRBJ1-6|few
CASSVDRDSPLHF
TGTGCCAGCAGTGTCGACAGGGATTCACCCCTCCACTTT
>TRBV7-2|.|TRBJ2-4|.
CASSLAGRKNIQYF
TGTGCCAGCAGCTTAGCGGGGAGGAAAAACATTCAGTACTTC
>TRBV5-8|.|TRBJ1-2|.
CASSLVGYGYTF
TGTGCCAGCAGCTTGGTCGGGTATGGCTACACCTTC
>TRBV28|.|TRBJ2-4|.
CASLLTGAKNIQYF
TGTGCCAGCCTCCTTACAGGGGCCAAAAACATTCAGTACTTC
>TRBV15|.|TRBJ1-2|few
CATSPDRNYGYTF
TGTGCCACCAGCCCCGACAGGAACTATGGCTACACCTTC
>TRBV30|.|TRBJ1-2|once
CAWSVRSVTSYGYTF
TGTGCCTGGAGTGTACGATCCGTGACTTCCTATGGCTACACCTTC
>TRBV7-9|.|TRBJ1-4|.
CASSPQRGETNEKLFF
TGTGCCAGCAGCCCCCAGCGGGGCGAGACCAATGAAAAACTGTTTTTT
>TRBV11-3|TRBD1|TRBJ2-1|.
CASSGTGTGNEQFF
TGTGCCAGCAGCGGGACAGGTACGGGTAATGAGCAGTTCTTC
>TRBV19|.|TRBJ2-3|once
CASSIGLDTQYF
TGTGCCAGTAGTATAGGGCTAGATACGCAGTATTTT
>TRBV5-4|.|TRBJ1-2|.
CASSLVREGYGYTF
TGTGCCAGCAGCTTGGTCAGGGAGGGCTATGGCTACACCTTC
>TRBV30|TRBD2|TRBJ2-3|.
CAWSALSGGNTQYF
TGTGCCTGGAGTGCCCTCAGCGGGGGTAATACGCAGTATTTT
>TRBV2|TRBD1|TRBJ2-7|.
CASGGQGASYEQYF
TGTGCCAGCGGAGGACAGGGGGCGTCCTACGAGCAGTACTTC
>TRBV4-1|TRBD2|TRBJ2-2|.
CASSLGLAGAATGELFF
TGCGCCAGCAGCCTGGGACTAGCGGGGGCCGCGACCGGGGAGCTGTTTTTT
>TRBV9|.|TRBJ1-1|.
CASSVAPTLNTEAFF
TGTGCCAGCAGCGTAGCTCCGACATTGAACACTGAAGCTTTCTTT
>TRBV24-1|.|TRBJ1-5|few
CATSGSAGEQPQHF
TGTGCCACCAGTGGGTCGGCAGGGGAACAGCCCCAGCATTTT
>TRBV7-6|.|TRBJ2-1|.
CASSLVQYEQFF
TGTGCCAGCAGCCTAGTACAATATGAGCAGTTCTTC
>TRBV5-1|TRBD2|TRBJ2-1|once
CASSLSGGSLGEQFF
TGCGCCAGCAGCTTGTCGGGGGGAAGCTTGGGTGAGCAGTTCTTC
>TRBV30|TRBD2|TRBJ2-3|.
CAFSGGPGDTQYF
TGTGCCTTTAGCGGGGGTCCTGGGGATACGCAGTATTTT
>TRBV19|TRBD2|TRBJ2-7|.
CASTPQSGGAYEQYF
TGTGCCAGTACCCCCCAATCGGGAGGGGCGTACGAGCAGTACTTC
>TRBV19|.|TRBJ2-7|.
CASSLGPRGEQYF
TGTGCCAGTAGCCTCGGGCCCCGGGGCGAGCAGTACTTC
>TRBV6-1|.|TRBJ2-7|.
CASSEYTSSSYEQYF
TGTGCCAGCAGTGAATATACTAGCTCATCCTACGAGCAGTACTTC
>TRBV19|TRBD1|TRBJ1-5|.
CASTTGGSGQPQHF
TGTGCCAGTACTACAGGGGGCTCTGGTCAGCCCCAGCATTTT
>TRBV4-2|TRBD1|TRBJ1-1|once
CASSQLTGGPEAFF
TGTGCCAGCAGCCAGCTTACAGGGGGCCCTGAAGCTTTCTTT
>TRBV10-3|TRBD1|TRBJ2-7|.
CATRDRVYEQYF
TGTGCCACCAGGGACAGGGTTTACGAGCAGTACTTC
>TRBV18|.|TRBJ1-1|.
CASSRNTGPMNTEAFF
TGTGCCAGCTCACGCAACACAGGGCCGATGAACACTGAAGCTTTCTTT
>TRBV28|TRBD1|TRBJ2-5|.
CASSKPTGGEETQYF
TGTGCCAGCAGTAAGCCGACAGGGGGTGAAGAGACCCAGTACTTC
>TRBV19|TRBD1|TRBJ1-4|.
CASSPRGQDNEKLFF
TGTGCCAGTAGCCCGAGGGGGCAGGATAATGAAAAACTGTTTTTT
>TRBV11-2|.|TRBJ1-6|.
CASSLDHRTRLNSPLHF
TGTGCCAGCAGCTTAGATCACCGGACTCGGCTGAATTCACCCCTCCACTTT
>TRBV28|TRBD1|TRBJ1-2|.
CATRGQRGMGGYTF
TGTGCCACCAGGGGACAGCGAGGTATGGGAGGCTACACCTTC
>TRBV19|.|TRBJ2-7|.
CASSRGFLPYEQYF
TGTGCCAGTAGTAGGGGCTTCCTTCCTTACGAGCAGTACTTC
>TRBV5-1|TRBD1|TRBJ1-5|.
CASSLGQGQQPQHF
TGCGCCAGCAGCTTGGGACAGGGGCAACAGCCCCAGCATTTT
>TRBV4-2|TRBD1|TRBJ1-6|.
CASSPIDRANSPLHF
TGTGCCAGCAGCCCCATTGACAGGGCTAATTCACCCCTCCACTTT
>TRBV5-5|TRBD1|TRBJ2-2|.
CASSSGQFTGELFF
TGTGCCAGCAGCTCGGGACAGTTCACCGGGGAGCTGTTTTTT
>TRBV19|TRBD1|TRBJ1-2|.
CASSIGPDRPWGYTF
TGTGCCAGTAGTATAGGACCGGACAGGCCCTGGGGCTACACCTTC
>TRBV2|.|TRBJ2-3|.
CASRGGGFRDTQYF
TGTGCCAGCAGAGGGGGTGGCTTTAGAGATACGCAGTATTTT
>TRBV3-1/TRBV3-2|TRBD2|TRBJ2-1|once
CASSSGGARDEQFF
TGTGCCAGTTCTAGCGGGGGGGCGCGCGATGAGCAGTTCTTC
>TRBV9|.|TRBJ2-7|.
CASSVGSTAYEQYF
TGTGCCAGCAGCGTAGGGTCGACAGCCTACGAGCAGTACTTC